Given below is one TCR beta chain in context. These data originate in a study of T cell changes during pregnancy in multiple sclerosis. CDR1 is SGHRS, CDR2 YFSETQ, per germline. Losses at the gene ends were 4 bases for V and 3 bases for J; bases not matched to a gene: 9. CDR3 size: 16 residues. Clones were read by immunoSEQ multiplex PCR, and TCRdb kept only the in-frame ones, dropping some. The sample lists about 120,000 clones; approximately 94% were seen once. This chain connects TRBV5-1 to TRBJ2-1; 8 nucleotides match TRBD1. The specimen comprised peripheral blood, sampled before pregnancy. This clonotype was obtained from a female donor with multiple sclerosis, enrolled in a pregnancy study. The CDR3 bases are TGCGCCAGCAGCCACATTCAGGGGGCAGGCTACAATGAGCAGTTCTTC. It is translated as CASSHIQGAGYNEQFF.